This T cell receptor beta chain came from a study of blood T cell repertoires in COVID-19. Study-level information: PBMCs, B-cell-depleted T cells, or T cells were the source of the cDNA or gDNA that made up the material.

This CDR3 region has 17 residues. CDR1 GTSNPN and CDR2 SVGIG come from the germline V gene (reference sequence). After removal of 2 bases from V and 4 bases from J, the junction contained 7 bases not matched to a gene. In the study's own analysis: By means of reference gene primer amplification, nucleated cell counts were estimated. The repertoire was sequenced with immunoSEQ multiplex PCR; TCRdb's copy has only in-frame clones and lacks some. The V and J calls and the clone size are those of that table, but D and trimming were determined from the DNA. The table records 390,000 or so clones, approximately 87% of them present only once. Clinical history reported by participants formed the basis on which cohorts were assigned.

The receptor's source is a woman aged 50 to 60 who had recovered from COVID-19. Material for sequencing was PBMCs or T cells enriched from blood (not recorded which). The V gene is TRBV30, the J gene TRBJ2-2, with 13 bases fitting TRBD2. DNA for the CDR3: TGTGCCTGGAGTCGGGAACTAGCGGGGGGGTTCACCGGGGAGCTGTTTTTT. This sequence encodes CAWSRELAGGFTGELFF.